This T cell receptor (beta chain) came from a study of cytomegalovirus exposure and HLA in healthy donors. Per the germline V gene, CDR1 is SGHVS and CDR2 is FQNEAQ. The J segment lost 3 bases and the V segment lost 2 bases, leaving 5 bases of the junction unmatched. This CDR3 is built from 16 residues. This clone was seen once. Its antigen is not identified. Other DNA sequences of this sample code for an identical CDR3. Findings and caveats of the study: Relative to the roughly 700-donor mean, N-insertions were reportedly fewer in an Asian-associated ancestry cluster in a later analysis.

A multiplex PCR was run with 60 Vbeta primers and 13 Jbeta primers. Generated by immunoSEQ multiplex PCR, the TCRdb table keeps only in-frame clones and is missing some. The data hold some 100,000 clones, with around 75% observed a single time. The chain employs TRBV7-8 and TRBJ2-2; 8 positions match TRBD2. Sequencing was performed on PBMCs. This TCR was sampled from a male donor in good health and CMV-seropositive. The DNA for the CDR3 is TGTGCCAGCAGCTTAACAAGCGGGGGATACACCGGGGAGCTGTTTTTT. Translated: CASSLTSGGYTGELFF.